The clone carrying this TCR beta chain was detected once. The antigen is unknown. These data come from a study of cytomegalovirus exposure and HLA in healthy donors. Study in general: About 85 million unique TCRs from HLA-typed donors were held in an early release of data. Study-level points and caveats: Later genetic work tied a missense DCLRE1C variant to beta-chain V and J trimming. Prior analysis indicated that the majority of TCR beta V segments exhibited productivity approximately 87% or approximately 30% of the time.

The study ran its PCR with 60 Vbeta and 13 Jbeta primers. Only in-frame clones appear in the TCRdb table, and some are missing; sequencing was by immunoSEQ multiplex PCR. The sample records about 120,000 clones, around 79% being singletons. CDR3 size: 15 residues. The germline gives CDR1 MNHNS, CDR2 SASEGT. With V trimmed by 8 bases and J by 1 base, 4 bases remained unmatched. This sequence was found in a woman between 18 and 30 years old in good health and CMV-seronegative. The sequencing sample was made of PBMCs. This sequence joins TRBV6-1 and TRBJ1-3; 11 nucleotides align to TRBD1. CDR3 bases: TGTGCCAGCGGGACAGGGGGAATATCTGGAAACACCATATATTTT. Its translation is CASGTGGISGNTIYF.